The T cell receptor (beta chain) described here comes from a study of blood T cell repertoires in COVID-19. Study information: Samples representing acute and convalescent COVID-19 were sourced from the United States, Italy and Spain.

In germline, CDR1 is SGHTA, CDR2 FQGTGA. Trimming took off 0 bases at V and 5 bases at J, with 12 bases between the two ends. The CDR3 consists of 15 residues. Some clones are missing from TCRdb's copy, which holds only in-frame ones; the method was immunoSEQ multiplex PCR. This sample carries roughly 200,000 clones, 85% to 90% of them seen once, and the ten largest clones take about 6%. Sequencing used peripheral blood. The clonotype comes from a man in his 60s who had recovered from COVID-19. The chain carries TRBV7-3 and TRBJ2-3, with a tentative D call TRBD1 (5 bases). The CDR3 loop reads CASSLTGQGVDTQYF. Written as DNA, the CDR3 is TGTGCCAGCAGCTTAACTGGTCAGGGTGTAGATACGCAGTATTTT.